This T cell receptor (beta chain) appears in the sequencing data of a study of blood T cell repertoires in COVID-19. Overall study context: The cDNA or gDNA used as material had been derived from T cells, B-cell-depleted T cells, or PBMCs.

This CDR3 comprises 16 residues. V shed 3 bases and J shed 4 bases, with 19 bases lying between them. Germline values: CDR1 LNHNV, CDR2 YYDKDF (reference sequence). Profiling relied on immunoSEQ multiplex PCR, and the TCRdb table lists in-frame clones only, not all of them. The sample has 15,000 to 17,000 clones; approximately 83% are singletons. The gene calls are TRBV15 and TRBJ2-7, with TRBD1 as a possible D gene (6 bases). Source material: peripheral blood. The sequence was collected from a man aged 65 to 79 in a cohort sampled during active COVID-19. The CDR3 is CATSSGDTGSNYEQYF. The CDR3 DNA sequence: TGTGCCACCAGCAGCGGAGATACAGGGTCTAATTACGAGCAGTACTTC. The variable domain in full, with the rest retrieved from reference TRBV15 and TRBJ2-7, is DAMVIQNPRYQVTQFGKPVTLSCSQTLNHNVMYWYQQKSSQAPKLLFHYYDKDFNNEADTPDNFQSRRPNTSFCFLDIRSPGLGDTAMYLCATSSGDTGSNYEQYFGPGTRLTVT.